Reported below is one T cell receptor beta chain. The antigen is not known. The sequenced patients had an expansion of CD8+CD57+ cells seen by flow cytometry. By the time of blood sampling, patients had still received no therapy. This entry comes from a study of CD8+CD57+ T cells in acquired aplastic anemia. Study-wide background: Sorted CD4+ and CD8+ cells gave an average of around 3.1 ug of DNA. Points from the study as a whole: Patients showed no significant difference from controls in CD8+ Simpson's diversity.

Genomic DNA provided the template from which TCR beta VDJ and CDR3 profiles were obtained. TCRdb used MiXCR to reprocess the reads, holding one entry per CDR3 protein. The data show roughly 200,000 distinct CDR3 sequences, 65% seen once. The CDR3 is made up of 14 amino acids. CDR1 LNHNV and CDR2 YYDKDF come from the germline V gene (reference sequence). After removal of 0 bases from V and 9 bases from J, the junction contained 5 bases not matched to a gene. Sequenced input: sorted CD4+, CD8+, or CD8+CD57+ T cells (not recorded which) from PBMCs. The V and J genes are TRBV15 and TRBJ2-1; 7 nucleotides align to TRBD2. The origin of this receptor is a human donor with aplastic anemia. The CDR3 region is CATSRDLTSIEQFF. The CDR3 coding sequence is TGTGCCACCAGCAGAGATCTGACTAGCATTGAGCAGTTCTTC.